A selection of T cell receptor beta chains follows, all from one sample in a study of beta chain features in type 1 diabetes. Profiled with immunoSEQ multiplex PCR; TCRdb holds only in-frame clones, not every one. The data contain hundreds of thousands of clones, roughly 15% of them seen just once; the ten biggest clones take up about 0.097%. Material: naive CD4+ T cells from blood. Receptors were obtained from a young man in good health. The CDR3 runs from the conserved cysteine through the conserved F or W. The D gene is left open where the match is weak. The size entry is marked missing in some rows and otherwise reads once, few, many or a size class.

V gene: TRBV27
clone size: few
D gene: -
J gene: TRBJ1-1
CDR3 DNA: TGTGCCAGCAGACTATCCGGGACGAGTTTCATGAACACTGAAGCTTTCTTT
CDR3 protein: CASRLSGTSFMNTEAFF

V gene: TRBV5-1
clone size: -
D gene: -
J gene: TRBJ1-4
CDR3 DNA: TGCGCCAGCAGCTTGGGAACCTTGACAACTAATGAAAAACTGTTTTTT
CDR3 protein: CASSLGTLTTNEKLFF

V gene: TRBV4-2
clone size: -
D gene: TRBD2
J gene: TRBJ2-1
CDR3 DNA: TGTGCCAGCAGCAGGCGGGGGGGCAATGAGCAGTTCTTC
CDR3 protein: CASSRRGGNEQFF

V gene: TRBV7-2
clone size: -
D gene: -
J gene: TRBJ2-7
CDR3 DNA: TGTGCCAGCAGCCTCACAGGGTCGGTCGTTGACCTCGAGCAGTACTTC
CDR3 protein: CASSLTGSVVDLEQYF

V gene: TRBV2
clone size: few
D gene: -
J gene: TRBJ2-6
CDR3 DNA: TGTGCCAGCAGTGAAGATCCCAGGCCCTCTGGGGCCAACGTCCTGACTTTC
CDR3 protein: CASSEDPRPSGANVLTF

V gene: TRBV7-9
clone size: -
D gene: TRBD2
J gene: TRBJ2-3
CDR3 DNA: TGTGCCAGCAGCCTGATCGGTATTAGCGGGGGGGCTAGCACAGATACGCAGTATTTT
CDR3 protein: CASSLIGISGGASTDTQYF

V gene: TRBV7-9
clone size: few
D gene: -
J gene: TRBJ1-2
CDR3 DNA: TGTGCCAGCAGCATACTGACAGGTTCGAACTCTCATGGCTACACCTTC
CDR3 protein: CASSILTGSNSHGYTF

V gene: TRBV11-1
clone size: -
D gene: -
J gene: TRBJ2-3
CDR3 DNA: TGTGCCAGCAGCTACCGCCTGGTCAAATCAGATACGCAGTATTTT
CDR3 protein: CASSYRLVKSDTQYF

V gene: TRBV28
clone size: -
D gene: TRBD2
J gene: TRBJ2-4
CDR3 DNA: TGTGCCAGCAGTTTCGTGGCAGGGCTTCGGGGGGAAAAGAAAAACATTCAGTACTTC
CDR3 protein: CASSFVAGLRGEKKNIQYF

V gene: TRBV19
clone size: few
D gene: -
J gene: TRBJ1-2
CDR3 DNA: TGTGCCAGTAGTCCCCAAGGGTTCTATGGCTACACCTTC
CDR3 protein: CASSPQGFYGYTF

V gene: TRBV10-3
clone size: few
D gene: -
J gene: TRBJ1-4
CDR3 DNA: TGTGCCGTCGGGGATGGCAGGGCGGGTGCGGATGAAAAACTGTTTTTT
CDR3 protein: CAVGDGRAGADEKLFF

V gene: TRBV6-6
clone size: few
D gene: -
J gene: TRBJ1-5
CDR3 DNA: TGTGCCAGCGGTCAGCCCCAGCATTTT
CDR3 protein: CASGQPQHF

V gene: TRBV28
clone size: few
D gene: -
J gene: TRBJ1-2
CDR3 DNA: TGTGCCAGCACCCTCTCCCGGCGCGATGGCTACACCTTC
CDR3 protein: CASTLSRRDGYTF

V gene: TRBV29-1
clone size: -
D gene: TRBD1
J gene: TRBJ2-2
CDR3 DNA: TGCAGCGTGGTCAAGTTGGGGACAGGGAACACCGGGGAGCTGTTTTTT
CDR3 protein: CSVVKLGTGNTGELFF

V gene: TRBV27
clone size: -
D gene: TRBD1
J gene: TRBJ1-2
CDR3 DNA: TGTGCCAGCAGTTCCCCCCTTCAGGGGGCCTATGGCTACACCTTC
CDR3 protein: CASSSPLQGAYGYTF

V gene: TRBV7-6
clone size: -
D gene: TRBD2
J gene: TRBJ2-1
CDR3 DNA: TGTGCCAGCAGCTTAGTTGGCGGGGGGTGGAAGAATGAGCAGTTCTTC
CDR3 protein: CASSLVGGGWKNEQFF

V gene: TRBV3-1/TRBV3-2
clone size: few
D gene: -
J gene: TRBJ2-5
CDR3 DNA: TGTGCTACCGAGGCCCAGTACTTC
CDR3 protein: CATEAQYF

V gene: TRBV27
clone size: -
D gene: -
J gene: TRBJ1-5
CDR3 DNA: TGTGCCAGCAGCCCTGCGCACATAGGGGCGTCGAATCAGCCCCAGCATTTT
CDR3 protein: CASSPAHIGASNQPQHF

V gene: TRBV7-9
clone size: few
D gene: -
J gene: TRBJ2-1
CDR3 DNA: TGTGCCAGCAGCTCCCCCTACAATGAGCAGTTCTTC
CDR3 protein: CASSSPYNEQFF

V gene: TRBV9
clone size: few
D gene: -
J gene: TRBJ1-5
CDR3 DNA: TGTGCCAGCAGCGTAGAGGGGGGCAGACAGCCCCAGCATTTT
CDR3 protein: CASSVEGGRQPQHF

V gene: TRBV5-4
clone size: -
D gene: TRBD2
J gene: TRBJ2-7
CDR3 DNA: TGCGCCAGCAGCCATAGCGGGAGGGAGACCTACGAGCAGTACTTC
CDR3 protein: CASSHSGRETYEQYF

V gene: TRBV6-5
clone size: -
D gene: -
J gene: TRBJ2-7
CDR3 DNA: TGTGCCAGCAGTTCCGCAGGGGCCGAGCAGTACTTC
CDR3 protein: CASSSAGAEQYF

V gene: TRBV6-1
clone size: few
D gene: -
J gene: TRBJ1-5
CDR3 DNA: TGTGCCAGCAGTGAAGGGCCAGGGGCCCAGCATTTT
CDR3 protein: CASSEGPGAQHF

V gene: TRBV7-2
clone size: few
D gene: -
J gene: TRBJ2-1
CDR3 DNA: TGTGCCAGCAGCTTAGCCGCGCTAGCCAATGAGCAGTTCTTC
CDR3 protein: CASSLAALANEQFF

V gene: TRBV6-5
clone size: -
D gene: -
J gene: TRBJ2-7
CDR3 DNA: TGTGCCAGCAGTACTTCTAGGGAGGCCTACGAGCAGTACTTC
CDR3 protein: CASSTSREAYEQYF

V gene: TRBV7-2
clone size: few
D gene: TRBD1
J gene: TRBJ2-1
CDR3 DNA: TGTGCCAGCAGCAGAACAGGGGATTGGATCAATGAGCAGTTCTTC
CDR3 protein: CASSRTGDWINEQFF

V gene: TRBV11-3
clone size: -
D gene: -
J gene: TRBJ2-3
CDR3 DNA: TGTGCCAGCAGTAAGGAGGTAGCTGGTACGCAGTATTTT
CDR3 protein: CASSKEVAGTQYF

V gene: TRBV18
clone size: few
D gene: -
J gene: TRBJ1-5
CDR3 DNA: TGTGCCAGCTCCCTAGTCCCAGGGATGGGCAATCAGCCCCAGCATTTT
CDR3 protein: CASSLVPGMGNQPQHF

V gene: TRBV27
clone size: few
D gene: -
J gene: TRBJ1-1
CDR3 DNA: TGTGCCAGCAGTTTGAACGGCGTTGGCGCTGAAGCTTTCTTT
CDR3 protein: CASSLNGVGAEAFF

V gene: TRBV29-1
clone size: -
D gene: TRBD2
J gene: TRBJ2-7
CDR3 DNA: TGCAGCGTTGAAGAGTTAGCGGGATGGTCCTACGAGCAGTACTTC
CDR3 protein: CSVEELAGWSYEQYF

V gene: TRBV19
clone size: -
D gene: TRBD1
J gene: TRBJ2-7
CDR3 DNA: TGTGCCAGTGGGGACAGCGCCTACGAGCAGTACTTC
CDR3 protein: CASGDSAYEQYF

V gene: TRBV29-1
clone size: few
D gene: -
J gene: TRBJ1-2
CDR3 DNA: TGCAGCGTTGCCTCCGACCGATCCTGGGATGTGGGCTACACCTTC
CDR3 protein: CSVASDRSWDVGYTF

V gene: TRBV6-5
clone size: -
D gene: TRBD2
J gene: TRBJ2-3
CDR3 DNA: TGTGCCAGCAGTTACCAAGCGGGGCCAGATACGCAGTATTTT
CDR3 protein: CASSYQAGPDTQYF

V gene: TRBV5-4
clone size: -
D gene: -
J gene: TRBJ2-3
CDR3 DNA: TGTGCCAGCAGCGCAAACTTCCACCCGGCAGATACGCAGTATTTT
CDR3 protein: CASSANFHPADTQYF

V gene: TRBV10-3
clone size: few
D gene: -
J gene: TRBJ2-7
CDR3 DNA: TGTGCCATCAGTGGACAGGGAGGCCCCTACGAGCAGTACTTC
CDR3 protein: CAISGQGGPYEQYF

V gene: TRBV6-1
clone size: few
D gene: TRBD1
J gene: TRBJ2-1
CDR3 DNA: TGTGCCAGCAGTAGGGGACAGAGCTCCTACAATGAGCAGTTCTTC
CDR3 protein: CASSRGQSSYNEQFF

V gene: TRBV6-1
clone size: -
D gene: -
J gene: TRBJ1-1
CDR3 DNA: TGTGCCAGCAGTGACGTCGGGACACCGAACACTGAAGCTTTCTTT
CDR3 protein: CASSDVGTPNTEAFF